This TCR beta chain was documented in a study of cytomegalovirus exposure and HLA in healthy donors. This CDR3 comprises 13 residues. Trimming shortened V by 6 bases and J by 0 bases, and 8 bases separated the two germline ends. The germline V gene encodes CDR1 MNHEY and CDR2 SVGAGI. Primers included in the PCR were 60 Vbeta and 13 Jbeta primers. Assay used: immunoSEQ multiplex PCR; TCRdb lists only in-frame clones, some missing. This table holds some 160,000 clones, around 73% found once. Regarding the study as a whole: Most TCR sequences were rare, but some public TCRs occurred in many donors. Confirmation was obtained in vitro that a few CMV-associated chains are specific for CMV antigens.

As to this clone: Its matching antigen is unknown.

The TCR sequence derives from a man in his sixties in good health and CMV-seronegative. The sample was PBMCs. The chain combines TRBV6-5 with TRBJ1-1; TRBD1 is a possible D gene (6 bases). The CDR3 loop reads CASSDRMNTEAFF. CDR3 nucleotide sequence: TGTGCCAGCAGCGACAGGATGAACACTGAAGCTTTCTTT.